These 11 T cell receptor beta chains originate from one sample sequenced in a study of identical twins (dated by TCRdb to the mid-2010s). Preparation of the library involved 5' RACE. Sequencing relied on an Illumina HiSeq 2000. The public reads were reprocessed in TCRdb via fastp at Q25 and MiXCR, keeping in-frame beta chains. Each CDR3 protein appears once, grouped with its most common genes and DNA. This sample lists about 700,000 distinct CDR3 sequences; around 6.1% were detected once. Around 2% of the sample rests with the top ten. The specimen sequenced was naive T cells sorted from blood. The cell subset or site label, as the study defines it: cells isolated with a human naive T-cell isolation kit. The receptors were gathered from a man between 18 and 29 years old in good health.

This clonotype was seen more than once but under ten times. The CDR3 DNA is TGTGCTCCTCGGTCCTCCTACGAGCAGTACTTC. It encodes CAPRSSYEQYF. The chain has TRBV12-5 and TRBJ2-7; D is unclear. Germline assignment: CDR1 LGHNT and CDR2 FRNRAP. The ends were cut back, 11 bases at V and 0 bases at J, with 8 bases in the middle. The CDR3 contains 11 residues.

This clonotype was recorded many times. J is TRBJ2-1 and V is TRBV3-1, with D possibly TRBD2 on 6 matching bases. Germline CDR1 and CDR2: LGHDT and YNNKEL (reference sequence). This CDR3 has 14 residues. V was trimmed by 5 bases and J by 5 bases, leaving 13 bases between them. For the CDR3, the DNA is TGTGCCAGCAGCACCCGGGGGAGTAACAATGAGCAGTTCTTC. Its translation is CASSTRGSNNEQFF.

This clonotype was counted many times. The chain uses TRBV11-2 and TRBJ1-5; D not certain. The CDR3 loop spans 14 amino acids. V was trimmed by 5 bases and J by 5 bases, leaving 13 bases between them. Germline loops: CDR1 SGHAT, CDR2 FQNNGV. The DNA for the CDR3 is TGTGCCAGCAGCCCGAGAGCTGGGGATCAGCCCCAGCATTTT. Translated: CASSPRAGDQPQHF.

This clonotype was seen ten or more times. V gene TRBV6-1 combines with J gene TRBJ2-7; 11 nucleotides match TRBD1. The CDR3 spans 16 residues. Germline-derived CDR1 and CDR2 are MNHNS and SASEGT. V was clipped by 0 bases and J by 4 bases; unmatched bases: 5. CDR3 region: CASSEAKGTGGYEQYF. The DNA for the CDR3 is TGTGCCAGCAGTGAAGCGAAAGGGACAGGGGGATACGAGCAGTACTTC.

Many counts were recorded for this clonotype. The chain carries TRBV6-5 and TRBJ2-1; unclear D gene. V lost 4 bases to trimming and J lost 0 bases, with 10 bases between them. This CDR3 has 15 amino acids. Per the germline V gene, CDR1 is MNHEY and CDR2 is SVGAGI. The CDR3 coding sequence is TGTGCCAGCAGTTCGGCTCCGAGCTCCTACAATGAGCAGTTCTTC. Translated, it gives CASSSAPSSYNEQFF.

Ten or more counts support this clonotype. The chain links TRBV29-1 to TRBJ2-2; D is perhaps TRBD1 (6 bases). The germline V and J ends were trimmed by 7 bases and 5 bases, with 17 bases remaining between them. Germline CDR1 is SQVTM and CDR2 is ANQGSEA. This CDR3 is built from 14 residues. The CDR3 bases are TGCAGCGCCCTAACCCGGGACAAGACCGGGGAGCTGTTTTTT. Amino acid sequence: CSALTRDKTGELFF.

This clonotype has a count of ten or more. The chain carries TRBV20-1 and TRBJ2-7, with 9 bases lining up with TRBD2. The CDR3 totals 17 residues. CDR1 is DFQATT, CDR2 SNEGSKA, per germline (reference sequence). V lost 2 bases, J lost 2 bases, and 13 bases stayed unmatched. CDR3 sequence reads: CSARTSDAGGSAYEQYF. CDR3 nucleotide sequence: TGCAGTGCTAGAACCTCGGACGCGGGAGGGTCAGCCTACGAGCAGTACTTC.

This clonotype was picked up many times. This chain uses TRBV25-1 with TRBJ1-5, with D possibly matching TRBD1 (5 bases). V was cut by 11 bases and J by 9 bases, with 20 bases left in between. Per germline, CDR1 MGHDK and CDR2 SYGVNS. CDR3 length equals 13 residues. CDR3 residues: CAGLGGPHGPQHF. As DNA, the CDR3 is TGTGCCGGCCTGGGGGGACCTCATGGGCCCCAGCATTTT. Together with reference TRBV25-1 and TRBJ1-5, the CDR3 gives the full variable domain: EADIYQTPRYLVIGTGKKITLECSQTMGHDKMYWYQQDPGMELHLIHYSYGVNSTEKGDLSSESTVSRIRTEHFPLTLESARPSHTSQYLCAGLGGPHGPQHFGDGTRLSIL.

This clonotype appeared many times. At one end, the junction sequence differs from germline, possibly due to a read error. The J gene is TRBJ2-4, the V gene TRBV12-3 or TRBV12-4, with 8 nucleotides matching TRBD2. The CDR3 spans 12 residues. CDR3 nucleotide sequence: TGTGCCAGCAGTTTGACGGGAGGGGATCGGGACTTC. This encodes CASSLTGGDRDF.

This clonotype was observed many times. CDR3 sequence (DNA): TGTGCCAGCAGTCCCCGAACCGGGACTAGCGGACTAAGCTCCTACAATGAGCAGTTCTTC. Its protein product is CASSPRTGTSGLSSYNEQFF. This chain links TRBV6-2 or TRBV6-3 with TRBJ2-1; TRBD2 agrees at 11 bases. The CDR3 extends over 20 amino acids. Germline V CDR1 and CDR2: MNHEY, SVGEGT. The junction had 15 bases not matched to a gene; V was cut back by 5 bases and J by 0 bases.

This clonotype appeared many times. The rearrangement links TRBV29-1 to TRBJ2-2; perhaps TRBD2 as D (6 bases). Germline lookup yields CDR1 SQVTM and CDR2 ANQGSEA. The CDR3 spans 16 residues. V was shortened by 7 bases and J by 0 bases, with 18 bases between the two germline ends. The CDR3 loop is CSAGYTSRSNTGELFF. The CDR3 DNA sequence: TGCAGCGCCGGTTATACTAGCAGATCGAACACCGGGGAGCTGTTTTTT.